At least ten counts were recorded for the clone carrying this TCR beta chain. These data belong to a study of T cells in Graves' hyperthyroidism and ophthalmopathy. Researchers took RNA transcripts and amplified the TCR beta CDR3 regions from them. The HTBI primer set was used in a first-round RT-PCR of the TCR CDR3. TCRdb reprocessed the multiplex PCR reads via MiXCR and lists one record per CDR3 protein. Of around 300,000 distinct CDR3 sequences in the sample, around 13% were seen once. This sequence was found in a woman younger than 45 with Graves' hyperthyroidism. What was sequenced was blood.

This CDR3 reads CAKTLVGTSDNEQFF. CDR3 coding DNA: TGTGCCAAGACCCTAGTCGGGACTAGTGACAATGAGCAGTTCTTC. V gene TRBV7-9 combines with J gene TRBJ2-1, with 8 bases fitting TRBD2. J gave up 5 bases and V 10 bases, and 13 bases lay outside the gene matches. This CDR3 region has 15 residues. Germline lookup yields CDR1 SEHNR and CDR2 FQNEAQ (reference sequence).